This T cell receptor (beta chain) was captured by sequencing in a study of cytomegalovirus exposure and HLA in healthy donors. Study-level background: Falling in the Caucasian-associated ancestry cluster were about 83% of 350 to 400 genotyped donors.

The study, taken as a whole, reports: Roughly uniform depth of sequencing across donors was assumed in presence/absence analyses. Association with HLA alleles at 0.05 false discovery rate was found for approximately 18,000 TCR beta sequences in a later analysis.

Trimming at V came to 4 bases and at J to 1 base, leaving 7 bases not matched to a gene. The germline V gene has CDR1 SGHRS and CDR2 YFSETQ. There are 15 residues in the CDR3. This clone came up once. Its specificity is not known. Primers included in the PCR were 60 Vbeta and 13 Jbeta primers. Sequencing used immunoSEQ multiplex PCR; TCRdb keeps in-frame clones, though not all of them. The sample shows roughly 200,000 clones, around 89% of them seen only once. Sequencing was done on a sample of PBMCs. This receptor was identified in a woman aged 18-29 years in good health and CMV-seronegative. The V call is TRBV5-1, the J call TRBJ1-1, with TRBD1 matching over 7 bases. In nucleotides, the CDR3 is TGCGCCAGCAGCCGCAGGGGGAGCGAGAACACTGAAGCTTTCTTT. This encodes CASSRRGSENTEAFF.